The next 8 T cell receptor beta chains were all read from a single sample in a study of cytomegalovirus exposure and HLA in healthy donors (dated by TCRdb to about 2017). The method behind the library was the immunoSEQ multiplex PCR assay. The multiplex PCR relied on a mix of 60 forward primers for TCR Vbeta segments and 13 reverse primers for TCR Jbeta segments. This immuneACCESS table, as held by TCRdb, lists in-frame sequences with V and J called but not all clones. Of the missing ones, under half trace to an unresolved V gene in checked studies; the others have no known cause. Counted in this sample were more than 150,000 clones; approximately 81% of them appeared once. Around 4% of the sample comes from the top ten. The sample consisted of PBMCs. Receptors originate from a man aged 50-59 years in good health and CMV-seronegative.

The J gene is TRBJ2-7, the V gene TRBV5-4; maybe TRBD2 (6 bases). Germline V gene sequence: CDR1 SGHNT, CDR2 YYREEE (reference sequence). There are 14 residues in the CDR3. V was clipped by 9 bases and J by 3 bases, with 19 bases between them. In DNA, the CDR3 is TGTGCCACCTCTGCCGGGACGGAGGGCTACGAGCAGTACTTC. It is translated as CATSAGTEGYEQYF.

The chain carries TRBV28 and TRBJ1-2, with D unresolved. The CDR3 is 13 residues long. V lost 6 bases and J lost 4, with 12 bases in between. Per the germline V gene, CDR1 is MDHEN and CDR2 is SYDVKM. Written as DNA, the CDR3 is TGTGCCAGCAGGTCCCCGTCGGGCTATGGCTACACCTTC. As protein: CASRSPSGYGYTF.

The chain joins TRBV27 to TRBJ2-7; 8 bases are a match to TRBD1. CDR1 is MNHEY and CDR2 is SMNVEV in the germline V gene (reference sequence). The CDR3 has 16 residues. V lost 6 bases and J lost 5; bases outside the gene matches: 15. The CDR3 loop reads CASRKAQGASSHEQYF. The CDR3 DNA reads as TGTGCCAGCAGAAAAGCCCAGGGGGCGTCGTCCCACGAGCAGTACTTC.

The genes are TRBV25-1 and TRBJ1-1; tentative D call: TRBD1 (5 bases). CDR1 and CDR2 from the germline V gene are MGHDK and SYGVNS. The CDR3 has 15 amino acids. Deletions cut 5 bases from V and 9 bases from J, with 22 bases between. The CDR3 spells CASSSQTGLGPKAFF. The CDR3 DNA is TGTGCCAGCAGTTCGCAGACGGGTTTGGGGCCTAAAGCTTTCTTT.

The CDR3 loop is CASPRRGNTEAFF. The CDR3 coding sequence is TGTGCCAGCCCGAGAAGGGGGAACACTGAAGCTTTCTTT. The chain recombines TRBV21-1 with TRBJ1-1; TRBD1, the table's D call, was not compared with the DNA. TRBV21-1 has pseudogene status. CDR3 length: 13 amino acids.

The chain recombines TRBV30 with TRBJ2-3, with 11 bases that match TRBD2. V lost 2 bases, J lost 0 bases, and 10 bases stayed unmatched. CDR1 is GTSNPN, CDR2 SVGIG, per germline (reference sequence). The CDR3 is 18 residues long. CDR3 coding DNA: TGTGCCTGGAGTCTCCGGGGTAGCGGGGGGGCGAGCACAGATACGCAGTATTTT. It codes for CAWSLRGSGGASTDTQYF.

V is TRBV5-4 and J is TRBJ1-2; TRBD1 agrees at 9 bases. This CDR3 spans 14 amino acids. Trimming took 4 bases from V and 8 from J; bases not matched to a gene: 9. Germline V gene lookup returns CDR1 SGHNT and CDR2 YYREEE (reference sequence). DNA for the CDR3: TGTGCCAGCAGCCCGGGGACAGGGCGGCAGGGCTACACCTTC. Protein: CASSPGTGRQGYTF.

This clone appeared a single time. V and J are TRBV2 and TRBJ2-7; the match to TRBD1 covers 8 bases. Germline V gene lookup returns CDR1 SNHLY and CDR2 FYNNEI. The CDR3 consists of 14 residues. With V trimmed by 5 bases and J by 3 bases, 6 bases remained unmatched. CDR3 protein: CASSFGQGSYEQYF. The CDR3, as DNA: TGTGCCAGCAGTTTTGGACAGGGAAGCTACGAGCAGTACTTC.